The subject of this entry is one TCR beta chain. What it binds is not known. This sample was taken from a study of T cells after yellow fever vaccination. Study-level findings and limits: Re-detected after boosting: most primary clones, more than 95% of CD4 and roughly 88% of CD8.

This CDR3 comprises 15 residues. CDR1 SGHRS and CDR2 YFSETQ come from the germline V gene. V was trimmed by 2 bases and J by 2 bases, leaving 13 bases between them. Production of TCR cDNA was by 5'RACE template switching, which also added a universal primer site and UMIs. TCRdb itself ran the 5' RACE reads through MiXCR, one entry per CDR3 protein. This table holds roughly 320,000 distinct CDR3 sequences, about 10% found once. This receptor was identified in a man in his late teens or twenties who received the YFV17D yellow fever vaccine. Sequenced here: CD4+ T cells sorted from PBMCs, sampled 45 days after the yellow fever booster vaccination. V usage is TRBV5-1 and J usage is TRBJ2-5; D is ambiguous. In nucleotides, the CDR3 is TGCGCCAGCAGCTTACCGCCGGGCCCGCAAGAGACCCAGTACTTC. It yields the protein CASSLPPGPQETQYF.